This T cell receptor beta chain was captured in a study of early T cells in non-severe SARS-CoV-2 infection. Across the study: RNA in bulk from unsorted whole blood was sequenced, and chains were unpaired.

In the library, individual cDNA molecules carried attached unique molecular identifiers. Each CDR3 protein gets one entry after TCRdb re-called the 5' RACE reads with MiXCR. This sample yields some 78,000 distinct CDR3 sequences, of which approximately 13% are seen a single time; nearly 6% belongs to the top ten. Findings and caveats of the study: VDJdb matches were skewed toward anti-spike CD8 T cell responses.

There are many counts of this clonotype. Its antigen is not identified. Trimming took 5 bases from V and 2 from J; bases not matched to a gene: 14. CDR3 length equals 18 residues. Germline lookup yields CDR1 SGHAT and CDR2 FQNNGV. This clonotype originated in an adult who was a healthcare worker with PCR-confirmed SARS-CoV-2 infection or an uninfected control (not recorded which). Sequencing was performed on whole blood. The chain links TRBV11-2 to TRBJ1-5; TRBD1 aligns across 8 bases. The CDR3 DNA is TGTGCCAGCAGCCGTATTGAGGGACAGGTCGACGGCAATCAGCCCCAGCATTTT. Its translation: CASSRIEGQVDGNQPQHF.